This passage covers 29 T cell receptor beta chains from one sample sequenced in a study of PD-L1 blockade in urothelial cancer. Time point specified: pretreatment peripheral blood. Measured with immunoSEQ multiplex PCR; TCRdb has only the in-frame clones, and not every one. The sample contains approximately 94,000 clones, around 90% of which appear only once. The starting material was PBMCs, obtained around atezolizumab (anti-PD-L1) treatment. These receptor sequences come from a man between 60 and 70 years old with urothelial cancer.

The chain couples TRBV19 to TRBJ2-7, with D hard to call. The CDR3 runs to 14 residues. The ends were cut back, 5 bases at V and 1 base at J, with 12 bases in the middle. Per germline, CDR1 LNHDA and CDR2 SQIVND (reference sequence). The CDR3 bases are TGTGCCAGTAGTGTCGAGTCGGTATCCTACGAGCAGTACTTC. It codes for CASSVESVSYEQYF.

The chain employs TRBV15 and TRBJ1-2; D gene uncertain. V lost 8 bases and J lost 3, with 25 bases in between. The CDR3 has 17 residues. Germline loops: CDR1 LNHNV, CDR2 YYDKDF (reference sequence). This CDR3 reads CATFGSFPETLHYGYTF. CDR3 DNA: TGTGCCACCTTTGGATCGTTCCCGGAGACGCTTCACTATGGCTACACCTTC.

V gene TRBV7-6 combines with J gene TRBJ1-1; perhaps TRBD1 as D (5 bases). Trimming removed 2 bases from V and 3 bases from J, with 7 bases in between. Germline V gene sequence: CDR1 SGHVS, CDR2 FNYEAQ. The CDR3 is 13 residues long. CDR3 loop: CASSLWGDTEAFF. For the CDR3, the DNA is TGTGCCAGCAGCTTATGGGGGGACACTGAAGCTTTCTTT.

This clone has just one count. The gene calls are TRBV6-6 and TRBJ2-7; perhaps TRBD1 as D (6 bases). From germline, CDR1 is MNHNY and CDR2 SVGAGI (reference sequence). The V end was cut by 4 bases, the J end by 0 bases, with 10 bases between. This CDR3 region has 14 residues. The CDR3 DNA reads TGTGCCAGCAGTTCACAGGGTTTCTCCTACGAGCAGTACTTC. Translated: CASSSQGFSYEQYF.

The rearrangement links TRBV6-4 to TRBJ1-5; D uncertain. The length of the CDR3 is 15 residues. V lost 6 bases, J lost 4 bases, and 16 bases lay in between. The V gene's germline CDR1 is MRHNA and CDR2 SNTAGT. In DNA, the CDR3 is TGTGCCAGCAGCCCGGGAAACAGTGAAAATCAGCCCCAGCATTTT. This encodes CASSPGNSENQPQHF.

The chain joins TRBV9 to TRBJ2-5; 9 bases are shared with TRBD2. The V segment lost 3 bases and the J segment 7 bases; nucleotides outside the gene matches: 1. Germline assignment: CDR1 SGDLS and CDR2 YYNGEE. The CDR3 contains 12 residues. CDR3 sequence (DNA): TGTGCCAGCAGCGGCGGGGGGGGGACCCAGTACTTC. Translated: CASSGGGGTQYF.

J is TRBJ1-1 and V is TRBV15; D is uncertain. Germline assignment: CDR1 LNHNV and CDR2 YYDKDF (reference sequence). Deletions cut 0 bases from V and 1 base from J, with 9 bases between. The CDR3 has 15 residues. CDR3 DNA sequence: TGTGCCACCAGCAGAGATATCCGACAGAACACTGAAGCTTTCTTT. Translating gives CATSRDIRQNTEAFF.

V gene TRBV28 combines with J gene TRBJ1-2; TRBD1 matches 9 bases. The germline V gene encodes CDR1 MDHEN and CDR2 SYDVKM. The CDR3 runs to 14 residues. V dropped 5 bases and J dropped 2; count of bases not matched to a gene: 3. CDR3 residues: CASSTGGRNYGYTF. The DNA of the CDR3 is TGTGCCAGCAGTACAGGGGGCCGAAACTATGGCTACACCTTC.

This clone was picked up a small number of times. The CDR3 sequence: CASSLRDRPMNEQYF. The CDR3 DNA is TGTGCCAGCTCCTTACGGGACAGGCCTATGAACGAGCAGTACTTC. This rearrangement joins TRBV7-9 to TRBJ2-7; 8 nucleotides line up with TRBD1. Germline CDR1 reads SEHNR; CDR2 reads FQNEAQ (reference sequence). V trimming: 8 bases; J trimming: 5 bases; junction bases outside the gene matches: 14. The CDR3 is made up of 15 amino acids.

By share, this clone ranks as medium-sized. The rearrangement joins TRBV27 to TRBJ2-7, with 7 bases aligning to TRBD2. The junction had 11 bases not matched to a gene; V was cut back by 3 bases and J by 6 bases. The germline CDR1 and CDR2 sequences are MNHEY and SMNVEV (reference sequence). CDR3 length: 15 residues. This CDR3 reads CASSFQTSRVSEQYF. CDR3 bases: TGTGCCAGCAGTTTCCAGACTAGCCGGGTAAGCGAGCAGTACTTC.

CDR3 in DNA: TGTGCCAGCAGAAACGGCCTAGCCGCCGAGCAGTTCTTC. Amino acids: CASRNGLAAEQFF. The J gene is TRBJ2-1, the V gene TRBV6-5; possibly TRBD2 for D (5 bases). The CDR3 contains 13 residues. Looked up from germline, CDR1 is MNHEY and CDR2 is SVGAGI. The V end lost 6 bases, the J end lost 10 bases, and 16 bases lay between the germline ends.

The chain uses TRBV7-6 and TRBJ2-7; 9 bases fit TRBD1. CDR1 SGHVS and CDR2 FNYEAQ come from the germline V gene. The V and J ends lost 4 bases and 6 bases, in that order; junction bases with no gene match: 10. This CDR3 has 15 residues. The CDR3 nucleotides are TGTGCCAGCAGCTCGACCGGGACAGGGTTGGGCGAGCAGTACTTC. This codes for CASSSTGTGLGEQYF.

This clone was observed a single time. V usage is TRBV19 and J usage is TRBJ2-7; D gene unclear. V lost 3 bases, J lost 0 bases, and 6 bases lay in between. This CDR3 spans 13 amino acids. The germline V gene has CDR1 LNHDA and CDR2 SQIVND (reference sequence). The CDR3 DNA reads TGTGCCAGTAGTATTGCTATCTCCTACGAGCAGTACTTC. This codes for CASSIAISYEQYF. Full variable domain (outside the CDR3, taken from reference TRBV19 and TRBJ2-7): DGGITQSPKYLFRKEGQNVTLSCEQNLNHDAMYWYRQDPGQGLRLIYYSQIVNDFQKGDIAEGYSVSREKKESFPLTVTSAQKNPTAFYLCASSIAISYEQYFGPGTRLTVT.

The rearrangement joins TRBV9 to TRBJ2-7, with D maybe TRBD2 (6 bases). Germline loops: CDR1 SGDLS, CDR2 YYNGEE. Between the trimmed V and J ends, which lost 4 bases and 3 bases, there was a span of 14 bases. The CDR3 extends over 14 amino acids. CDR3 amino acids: CASSFAGQSYEQYF. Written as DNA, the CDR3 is TGTGCCAGCAGCTTCGCGGGGCAGAGCTACGAGCAGTACTTC.

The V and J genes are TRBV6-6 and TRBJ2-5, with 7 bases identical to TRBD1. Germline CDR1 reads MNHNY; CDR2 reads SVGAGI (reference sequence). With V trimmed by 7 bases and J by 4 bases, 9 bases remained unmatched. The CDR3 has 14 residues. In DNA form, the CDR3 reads TGTGCCAGCAAAGAGGGGGCCGGCAGAGAGACCCAGTACTTC. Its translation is CASKEGAGRETQYF.

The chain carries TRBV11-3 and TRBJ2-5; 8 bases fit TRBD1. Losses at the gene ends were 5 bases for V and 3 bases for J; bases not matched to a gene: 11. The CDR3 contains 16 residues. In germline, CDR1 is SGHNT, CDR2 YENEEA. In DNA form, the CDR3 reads TGTGCCAGCAGCCCGGGACAGGTGTTCGGGAAAGAGACCCAGTACTTC. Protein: CASSPGQVFGKETQYF.

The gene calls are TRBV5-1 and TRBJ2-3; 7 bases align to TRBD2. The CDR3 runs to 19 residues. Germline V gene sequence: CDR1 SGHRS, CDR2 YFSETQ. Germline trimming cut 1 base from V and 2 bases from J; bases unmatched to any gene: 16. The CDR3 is CASSLYGRGTLEATDTQYF. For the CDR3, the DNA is TGCGCCAGCAGCTTGTACGGGCGGGGGACTCTAGAGGCCACAGATACGCAGTATTTT.

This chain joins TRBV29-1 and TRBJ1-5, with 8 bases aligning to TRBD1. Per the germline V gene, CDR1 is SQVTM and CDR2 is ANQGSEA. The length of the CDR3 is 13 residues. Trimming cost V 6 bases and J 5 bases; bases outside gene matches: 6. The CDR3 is CSVRQGTDQPQHF. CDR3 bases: TGCAGCGTAAGACAGGGGACGGATCAGCCCCAGCATTTT.

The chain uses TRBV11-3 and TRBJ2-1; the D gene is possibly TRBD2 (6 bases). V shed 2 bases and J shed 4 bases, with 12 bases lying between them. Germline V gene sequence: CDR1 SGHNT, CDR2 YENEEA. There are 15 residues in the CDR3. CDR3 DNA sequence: TGTGCCAGCAGCTTAACCCAGGGAGGATACAATGAGCAGTTCTTC. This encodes CASSLTQGGYNEQFF.

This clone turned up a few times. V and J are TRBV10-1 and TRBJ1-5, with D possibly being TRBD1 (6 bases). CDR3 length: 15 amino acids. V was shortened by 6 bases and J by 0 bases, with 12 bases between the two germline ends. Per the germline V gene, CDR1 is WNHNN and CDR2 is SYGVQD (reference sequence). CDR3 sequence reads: CASRERQVSNQPQHF. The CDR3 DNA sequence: TGCGCCAGCAGAGAGAGACAGGTTAGCAATCAGCCCCAGCATTTT.

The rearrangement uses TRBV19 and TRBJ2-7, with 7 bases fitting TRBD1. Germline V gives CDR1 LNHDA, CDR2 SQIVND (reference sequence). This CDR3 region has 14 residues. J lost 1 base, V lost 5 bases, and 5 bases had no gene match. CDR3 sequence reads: CASSDRQGSYEQYF. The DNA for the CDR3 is TGTGCCAGTAGTGACCGACAGGGATCCTACGAGCAGTACTTC.

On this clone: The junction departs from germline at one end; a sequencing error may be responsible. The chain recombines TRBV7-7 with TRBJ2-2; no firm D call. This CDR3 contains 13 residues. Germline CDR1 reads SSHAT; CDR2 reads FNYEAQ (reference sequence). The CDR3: CASSPTESGELFF. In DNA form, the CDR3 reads TGTGCTAGCAGCCCGACTGAGTCGGGGGAGCTGTTTTTT. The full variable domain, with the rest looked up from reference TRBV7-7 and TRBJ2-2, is GAGVSQSPRYKVTKRGQDVTLRCDPISSHATLYWYQQALGQGPEFLTYFNYEAQPDKSGLPSDRFSAERPEGSISTLTIQRTEQRDSAMYRCASSPTESGELFFGEGSRLTVL.

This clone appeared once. The CDR3 sequence is CASSGITGVLGETQYF. The CDR3 DNA follows: TGTGCCAGTAGTGGAATAACAGGGGTGCTTGGGGAGACCCAGTACTTC. The gene calls are TRBV19 and TRBJ2-5, with 7 nucleotides matching TRBD1. The CDR3 consists of 16 residues. V lost 5 bases to trimming and J lost 5 bases; unmatched junction nucleotides: 14. From germline, CDR1 is LNHDA and CDR2 SQIVND (reference sequence).

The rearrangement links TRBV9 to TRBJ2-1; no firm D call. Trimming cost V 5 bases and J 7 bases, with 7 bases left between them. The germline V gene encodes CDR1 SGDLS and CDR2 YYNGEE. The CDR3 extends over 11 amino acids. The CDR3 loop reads CASSFGNEQFF. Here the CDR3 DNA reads TGTGCCAGCAGTTTCGGTAATGAGCAGTTCTTC.

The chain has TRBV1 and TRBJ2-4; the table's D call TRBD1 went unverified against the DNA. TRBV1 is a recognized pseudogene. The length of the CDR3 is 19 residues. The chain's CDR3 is CTSSQWDRVYVWAKNIQYF. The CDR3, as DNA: TGCACCAGCAGCCAATGGGACAGGGTCTATGTTTGGGCCAAAAACATTCAGTACTTC.

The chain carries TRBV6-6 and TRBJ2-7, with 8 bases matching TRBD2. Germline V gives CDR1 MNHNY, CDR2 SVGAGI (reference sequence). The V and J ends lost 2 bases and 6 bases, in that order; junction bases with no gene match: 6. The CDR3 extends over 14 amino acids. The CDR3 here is CASSYDSGSGEQYF. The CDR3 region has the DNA TGTGCCAGCAGTTACGACAGCGGGAGTGGCGAGCAGTACTTC.

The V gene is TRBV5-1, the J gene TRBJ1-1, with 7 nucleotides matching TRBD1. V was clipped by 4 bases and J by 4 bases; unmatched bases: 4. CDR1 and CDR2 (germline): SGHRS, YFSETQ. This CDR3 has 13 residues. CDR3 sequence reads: CASSTGDLTEAFF. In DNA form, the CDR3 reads TGCGCCAGCAGCACAGGGGACCTCACTGAAGCTTTCTTT. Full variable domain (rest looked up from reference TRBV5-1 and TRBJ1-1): KAGVTQTPRYLIKTRGQQVTLSCSPISGHRSVSWYQQTPGQGLQFLFEYFSETQRNKGNFPGRFSGRQFSNSRSEMNVSTLELGDSALYLCASSTGDLTEAFFGQGTRLTVV.

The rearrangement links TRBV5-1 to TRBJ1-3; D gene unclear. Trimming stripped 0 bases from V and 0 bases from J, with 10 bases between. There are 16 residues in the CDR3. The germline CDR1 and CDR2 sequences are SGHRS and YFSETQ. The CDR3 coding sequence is TGCGCCAGCAGCTTGGCGGTCCAAAGCTCTGGAAACACCATATATTTT. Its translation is CASSLAVQSSGNTIYF.

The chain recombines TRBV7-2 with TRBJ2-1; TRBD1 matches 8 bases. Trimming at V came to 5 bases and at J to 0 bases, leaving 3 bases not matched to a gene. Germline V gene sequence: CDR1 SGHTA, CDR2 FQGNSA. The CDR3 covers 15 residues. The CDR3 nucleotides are TGTGCCAGCAGCCCCACAGGGGGCTCCTACAATGAGCAGTTCTTC. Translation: CASSPTGGSYNEQFF.